The 30 T cell receptor beta chains below all came from one sample that was sequenced in a study of early T cells in non-severe SARS-CoV-2 infection. TCRdb reprocessed the 5' RACE reads via MiXCR and lists one record per CDR3 protein. The sample contains about 80,000 distinct CDR3 sequences, approximately 12% of which appear only once. Sequenced here: whole blood, sampled at baseline. These receptors were collected from an adult who was a healthcare worker with PCR-confirmed SARS-CoV-2 infection or an uninfected control (not recorded which). The donor label of this sample is uncertain.

The chain combines TRBV11-2 with TRBJ2-5; TRBD2 matches 7 bases. The CDR3 extends over 17 amino acids. With 1 base clipped from V and 2 bases from J, the junction kept 10 bases outside the gene matches. CDR1 is SGHAT and CDR2 is FQNNGV in the germline V gene. DNA for the CDR3: TGTGCCAGCAGCTTAGGCCTCTTCAACGGGGGGCAAGAGACCCAGTACTTC. As protein: CASSLGLFNGGQETQYF.

This clonotype was observed a handful of times. The gene calls are TRBV7-2 and TRBJ1-2; D might be TRBD1 (6 bases). The CDR3 sequence is 13 residues long. The V end was cut by 2 bases, the J end by 7 bases, with 11 bases between. CDR1 SGHTA and CDR2 FQGNSA come from the germline V gene. CDR3 sequence: CASSLPGELGYTF. Here the CDR3 DNA reads TGTGCCAGCAGCTTACCAGGGGAGCTTGGCTACACCTTC.

This clonotype was observed many times. The gene calls are TRBV7-2 and TRBJ2-1, with D uncertain. CDR3 length equals 14 residues. V lost 5 bases to trimming and J lost 6 bases, with 14 bases between them. The germline gives CDR1 SGHTA, CDR2 FQGNSA. CDR3 bases: TGTGCCAGCAGCATGAGACCGTCTACCAATGAGCAGTTCTTC. It yields the protein CASSMRPSTNEQFF.

This rearrangement joins TRBV12-3 or TRBV12-4 to TRBJ2-5; D not resolved. The length of the CDR3 is 13 residues. V lost 2 bases and J lost 1, with 5 bases in between. The CDR3, as DNA: TGTGCCAGCAGTTTAAGGCCCCAAGAGACCCAGTACTTC. Translation: CASSLRPQETQYF.

V is TRBV5-1 and J is TRBJ1-1; D perhaps matches TRBD1 (6 bases). V lost 1 base to trimming and J lost 9 bases, with 22 bases between them. The germline gives CDR1 SGHRS, CDR2 YFSETQ. CDR3 length equals 16 residues. In nucleotides, the CDR3 is TGCGCCAGCAGCTTGATAGTTATGGGGGGCCAAGGACAAGCTTTCTTT. It encodes CASSLIVMGGQGQAFF. Variable domain in full (rest from reference TRBV5-1 and TRBJ1-1): KAGVTQTPRYLIKTRGQQVTLSCSPISGHRSVSWYQQTPGQGLQFLFEYFSETQRNKGNFPGRFSGRQFSNSRSEMNVSTLELGDSALYLCASSLIVMGGQGQAFFGQGTRLTVV.

This clonotype has ten or more counts. J is TRBJ2-1 and V is TRBV7-6; D is possibly TRBD1 (6 bases). The germline V and J ends were trimmed by 4 bases and 7 bases, with 17 bases remaining between them. The CDR3 loop spans 15 amino acids. Germline assignment: CDR1 SGHVS and CDR2 FNYEAQ. The CDR3 sequence: CASSWDLQGVNEQFF. CDR3 in DNA: TGTGCCAGCAGCTGGGACCTACAGGGCGTGAATGAGCAGTTCTTC.

The rearrangement uses TRBV18 and TRBJ1-1; 7 bases are a match to TRBD1. This CDR3 is 16 amino acids long. After removal of 3 bases from V and 1 base from J, the junction contained 8 bases not matched to a gene. Germline V gives CDR1 KGHSH, CDR2 LQKENI. Here the CDR3 DNA reads TGTGCCAGCTCACCTCCGACAGGGTGGGGGAACACTGAAGCTTTCTTT. The encoded protein is CASSPPTGWGNTEAFF.

The chain carries TRBV12-3 or TRBV12-4 and TRBJ2-7; D is unresolved. The CDR3 has 12 residues. Trimming cost V 5 bases and J 2 bases, with 7 bases left between them. CDR3 nucleotide sequence: TGTGCCAGCAGTCTCCATACCTACGAGCAGTACTTC. Translation: CASSLHTYEQYF.

Many counts were recorded for this clonotype. The chain recombines TRBV20-1 with TRBJ2-5; D not resolved. Germline values: CDR1 DFQATT, CDR2 SNEGSKA (reference sequence). Trimming shortened V by 0 bases and J by 2 bases, and 19 bases separated the two germline ends. The CDR3 runs 17 residues. Here the CDR3 DNA reads TGCAGTGCTAGAGATGCAGGTCGCGCTTCACTTCAAGAGACCCAGTACTTC. This translates into CSARDAGRASLQETQYF.

This chain uses TRBV19 with TRBJ2-7; D unresolved. CDR1 and CDR2 from the germline V gene are LNHDA and SQIVND (reference sequence). The V end was cut by 5 bases, the J end by 6 bases, with 20 bases between. The CDR3 consists of 15 residues. CDR3 nucleotide sequence: TGTGCCAGTAGTGAAGTGGATAGCCCCACCCTCGAGCAGTACTTC. Amino acids: CASSEVDSPTLEQYF.

CDR3 region: CASRLAGGNIQYF. Here the CDR3 DNA reads TGTGCCAGCAGATTGGCAGGGGGAAACATTCAGTACTTC. The chain joins TRBV6-2 or TRBV6-3 to TRBJ2-4, with TRBD1 matching over 7 bases. Germline CDR1 MNHEY, CDR2 SVGEGT. The CDR3 is made up of 13 amino acids. Trimming at V came to 6 bases and at J to 6 bases, leaving 5 bases not matched to a gene.

V and J are TRBV9 and TRBJ2-1, with 10 bases identical to TRBD2. Germline V CDR1 and CDR2: SGDLS, YYNGEE. Trimming removed 0 bases from V and 5 bases from J; junction bases left unmatched: 14. The CDR3 length is 19 residues. CDR3 coding DNA: TGTGCCAGCAGCGTAGGCCCCGCGAATGGTCTAGCGGGAGACAATGAGCAGTTCTTC. As protein: CASSVGPANGLAGDNEQFF.

Of note for this clonotype: A clone one base away is much larger, so this may be a read error. V is TRBV4-1 and J is TRBJ2-7; 12 nucleotides agree with TRBD1. This CDR3 contains 15 residues. Germline V gene sequence: CDR1 MGHRA, CDR2 YSYEKL. This chain's CDR3 is CASSQGQGATYGQYF. The CDR3, as DNA: TGCGCCAGCAGCCAGGGACAGGGGGCCACCTACGGGCAGTACTTC.

The chain is built from TRBV11-2 and TRBJ1-4; 7 nucleotides agree with TRBD1. The CDR3 spans 16 residues. The germline V gene encodes CDR1 SGHAT and CDR2 FQNNGV. V shed 3 bases, J shed 0 bases, and the junction held 4 bases outside the gene matches. CDR3 in DNA: TGTGCCAGCAGCTTGACAGGGTCGGCAACTAATGAAAAACTGTTTTTT. Protein sequence: CASSLTGSATNEKLFF.

A few counts support this clonotype. J is TRBJ1-4 and V is TRBV6-6; D uncertain. Germline V gene data show CDR1 as MNHNY and CDR2 as SVGAGI (reference sequence). The CDR3 sequence is 12 residues long. The V end lost 5 bases, the J end lost 6 bases, and 7 bases lay between the germline ends. CDR3 in amino acids: CASSADYEKLFF. Here the CDR3 DNA reads TGTGCCAGCAGTGCCGACTATGAAAAACTGTTTTTT.

The chain is built from TRBV4-1 and TRBJ2-1, with no clear D. V lost 1 base to trimming and J lost 4 bases, with 8 bases between them. The V gene's germline CDR1 is MGHRA and CDR2 YSYEKL. This CDR3 spans 14 amino acids. The CDR3 nucleotides are TGCGCCAGCAGCCAAGTCCCGGAATACAATGAGCAGTTCTTC. As protein: CASSQVPEYNEQFF.

This clonotype appeared many times. V gene TRBV20-1 combines with J gene TRBJ2-5; 10 bases line up with TRBD2. The CDR3 sequence is 16 residues long. Germline V CDR1 and CDR2: DFQATT, SNEGSKA (reference sequence). V was pared by 1 base and J by 5 bases, with 10 bases of the junction left unmatched. CDR3 in amino acids: CSARVTASGSSETQYF. The CDR3 bases are TGCAGTGCTAGAGTCACGGCTAGCGGGAGCAGTGAGACCCAGTACTTC.

Many counts were recorded for this clonotype. The chain recombines TRBV20-1 with TRBJ1-2; D gene unclear. Germline lookup yields CDR1 DFQATT and CDR2 SNEGSKA (reference sequence). This CDR3 region has 12 residues. Trimming cost V 5 bases and J 8 bases, with 15 bases left between them. The CDR3 protein is CSALGLTPGYTF. The CDR3 nucleotides are TGCAGTGCTCTCGGGCTCACACCAGGCTACACCTTC.

The count of this clonotype is one. Here the CDR3 omits its conserved ending phenylalanine or tryptophan, so a read error is the likely source. Because the CDR3's place on the DNA is in doubt, the DNA is left out and the CDR3 is given as listed by TCRdb. J is TRBJ1-2 and V is TRBV3-1; the table's D gene call, TRBD1, was not cross checked with the DNA. The CDR3 is 14 residues long, counting both termini. CDR1 and CDR2 (germline): LGHDT, YNNKEL (reference sequence). CDR3 amino acids: CASSQRSTDMFLSV.

The V and J genes are TRBV4-1 and TRBJ2-7; TRBD2 agrees at 11 bases. This CDR3 comprises 13 residues. Looked up from germline, CDR1 is MGHRA and CDR2 is YSYEKL. Losses at the gene ends were 3 bases for V and 8 bases for J; bases not matched to a gene: 3. CDR3 DNA: TGCGCCAGCAGCCAGACGACTAGCGGGAAGCAGTACTTC. This translates into CASSQTTSGKQYF.

This clonotype was observed many times. The chain employs TRBV29-1 and TRBJ2-7; 7 nucleotides line up with TRBD2. J lost 0 bases, V lost 7 bases, and 3 bases had no gene match. The CDR3 consists of 12 residues. The germline gives CDR1 SQVTM, CDR2 ANQGSEA. CDR3 DNA sequence: TGCAGCGCGGGCGGGAGCTCCTACGAGCAGTACTTC. This encodes CSAGGSSYEQYF.

In this sample, this clonotype turned up many times. The chain combines TRBV6-1 with TRBJ2-3, with 9 bases matching TRBD2. Germline V CDR1 and CDR2: MNHNS, SASEGT. This CDR3 is 16 amino acids long. The V and J ends lost 4 bases and 2 bases, in that order; junction bases with no gene match: 7. CDR3 sequence (DNA): TGTGCCAGCAGTGCCTATAGCGGGAGACTCACAGATACGCAGTATTTT. This codes for CASSAYSGRLTDTQYF.

This clonotype was seen ten or more times. V usage is TRBV20-1 and J usage is TRBJ2-1; a weak D match, TRBD1 (6 bases). V was cut by 5 bases and J by 11 bases, with 19 bases left in between. Germline V lookup: CDR1 DFQATT, CDR2 SNEGSKA (reference sequence). This CDR3 spans 13 amino acids. The CDR3 sequence is CSAAGTTNKKQFF. In DNA form, the CDR3 reads TGCAGTGCTGCTGGGACAACCAACAAGAAGCAGTTCTTC.

The chain is built from TRBV20-1 and TRBJ2-7; D unclear. The germline V gene encodes CDR1 DFQATT and CDR2 SNEGSKA (reference sequence). The germline V and J ends were trimmed by 6 bases and 4 bases, with 13 bases remaining between them. The CDR3 is made up of 12 amino acids. CDR3 loop: CSATLDGYEQYF. The CDR3 DNA is TGCAGTGCCACCCTTGACGGGTACGAGCAGTACTTC.

The rearrangement uses TRBV30 and TRBJ2-7; weak D call: TRBD1 (6 bases). Germline assignment: CDR1 GTSNPN and CDR2 SVGIG (reference sequence). The CDR3 is 13 amino acids. V lost 0 bases and J lost 7, with 13 bases in between. The CDR3 is CAWSVPGTTEQYF. CDR3 DNA sequence: TGTGCCTGGAGTGTACCTGGGACAACGGAGCAGTACTTC.

This sequence joins TRBV13 and TRBJ2-3; TRBD2 matches at 11 bases. The CDR3 contains 16 residues. J gave up 6 bases and V 5 bases, and 10 bases lay outside the gene matches. Germline assignment: CDR1 PRHDT and CDR2 FYEKMQ (reference sequence). The CDR3 coding sequence is TGTGCCAGCAGCCCCCGACTAGCGGGGTTGTGGGATACGCAGTATTTT. Its translation is CASSPRLAGLWDTQYF.

CDR3 in DNA: TGTGCCAGCAGCTTAGCGGAAGGGTATGAGCAGTTCTTC. This encodes CASSLAEGYEQFF. The J gene is TRBJ2-1, the V gene TRBV7-9, with D uncertain. V lost 0 bases to trimming and J lost 8 bases, with 8 bases between them. The germline V gene has CDR1 SEHNR and CDR2 FQNEAQ (reference sequence). The CDR3 extends over 13 amino acids.

There are many counts of this clonotype. The V gene is TRBV24-1, the J gene TRBJ2-7; D gene uncertain. Deletions cut 4 bases from V and 7 bases from J, with 10 bases between. The CDR3 consists of 12 residues. Germline V gene lookup returns CDR1 KGHDR and CDR2 SFDVKD. In DNA, the CDR3 is TGTGCCACCAGTGACTCGGATGGAGAGCAGTACTTC. Translation gives CATSDSDGEQYF.

This clonotype occurred a few times. This chain links TRBV20-1 with TRBJ2-7; no firm D call. The ends were cut back, 4 bases at V and 3 bases at J, with 13 bases in the middle. Germline V gene sequence: CDR1 DFQATT, CDR2 SNEGSKA (reference sequence). The length of the CDR3 is 13 residues. This CDR3 reads CSAKEAADYEQYF. The CDR3 DNA follows: TGCAGTGCTAAAGAGGCGGCGGACTACGAGCAGTACTTC.

This clonotype was observed a handful of times. This chain joins TRBV5-1 and TRBJ2-7, with D possibly TRBD2 on 7 matching bases. The CDR3 length is 15 residues. CDR1 and CDR2 from the germline V gene are SGHRS and YFSETQ. V lost 0 bases and J 6 bases, leaving 16 bases between the germline ends. CDR3 coding DNA: TGCGCCAGCAGCTTGGATCCCGGGGGGCCCGGCGAGCAGTACTTC. Its protein product is CASSLDPGGPGEQYF.